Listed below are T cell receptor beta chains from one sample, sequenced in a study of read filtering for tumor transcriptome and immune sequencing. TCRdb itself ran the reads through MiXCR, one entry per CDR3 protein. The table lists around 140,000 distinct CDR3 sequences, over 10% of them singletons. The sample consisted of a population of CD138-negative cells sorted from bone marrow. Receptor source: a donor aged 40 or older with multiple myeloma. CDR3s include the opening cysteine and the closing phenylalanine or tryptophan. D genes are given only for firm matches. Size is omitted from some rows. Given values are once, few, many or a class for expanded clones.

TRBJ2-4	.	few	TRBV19	CASTLGRDIQYF	TGTGCCAGTACCCTCGGAAGAGACATTCAGTACTTC
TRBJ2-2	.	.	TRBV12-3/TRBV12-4	CASSLGSRPGELFF	TGTGCCAGCAGTTTAGGGTCCCGACCCGGGGAGCTGTTTTTT
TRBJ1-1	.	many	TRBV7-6	CASSLAPGENTEAFF	TGTGCCAGCAGCTTAGCGCCGGGGGAGAACACTGAAGCTTTCTTT
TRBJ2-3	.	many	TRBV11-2	CASSLAGQRTDTQYF	TGTGCCAGCAGCTTAGCCGGACAGCGCACAGATACGCAGTATTTT
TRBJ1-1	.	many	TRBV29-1	CSVGSGEAFF	TGCAGCGTCGGCTCGGGAGAGGCTTTCTTT
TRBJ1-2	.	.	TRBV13	CASSFGPQDSYGYTF	TGTGCCAGCAGCTTCGGGCCACAGGACAGCTATGGCTACACCTTC
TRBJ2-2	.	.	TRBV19	CASSMRRAENTGELFF	TGTGCCAGTAGTATGAGAAGGGCGGAAAACACCGGGGAGCTGTTTTTT
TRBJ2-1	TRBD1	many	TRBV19	CASGGQGRNEQFF	TGTGCCAGTGGGGGACAGGGGAGGAATGAGCAGTTCTTC
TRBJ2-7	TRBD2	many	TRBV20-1	CSARGLAGPTYEQYF	TGCAGTGCTAGAGGACTAGCGGGCCCTACCTACGAGCAGTACTTC
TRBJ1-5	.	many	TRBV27	CASSLLGGAGQPQHF	TGTGCCAGCAGCCTCCTCGGGGGGGCAGGTCAGCCCCAGCATTTT
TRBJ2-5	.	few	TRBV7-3	CASSLAGSGKETQYF	TGTGCCAGCAGCTTGGCCGGGAGTGGGAAAGAGACCCAGTACTTC
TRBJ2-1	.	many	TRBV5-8	CASSLTGSYGNEQFF	TGTGCCAGCAGCTTAACCGGGTCCTATGGCAATGAGCAGTTCTTC
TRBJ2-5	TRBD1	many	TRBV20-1	CSARQLPGQGARETQYF	TGCAGTGCTAGACAACTTCCGGGACAGGGGGCGCGGGAGACCCAGTACTTC
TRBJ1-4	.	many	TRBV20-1	CSARALAGDEKLFF	TGCAGTGCTAGAGCCCTGGCGGGGGATGAAAAACTGTTTTTT
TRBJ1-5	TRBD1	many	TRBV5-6	CASSLGRTGGREDQPQHF	TGTGCCAGCAGCTTGGGAAGGACAGGGGGTCGGGAGGACCAGCCCCAGCATTTT
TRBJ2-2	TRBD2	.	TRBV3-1	CASSQRSHYSGRVANTGELFF	TGTGCCAGCAGCCAACGTTCTCATTATAGCGGGAGAGTCGCGAACACCGGGGAGCTGTTTTTT
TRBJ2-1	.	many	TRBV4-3	CASSQEVGSSYNEQFF	TGCGCCAGCAGCCAAGAAGTGGGGAGCTCCTACAATGAGCAGTTCTTC
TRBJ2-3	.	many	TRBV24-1	CATSETYRLTDTQYF	TGTGCCACCAGTGAAACGTACCGCCTCACAGATACGCAGTATTTT
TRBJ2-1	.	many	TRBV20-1	CSARARMRRGEQFF	TGCAGTGCTAGAGCTCGGATGCGACGAGGTGAGCAGTTCTTC
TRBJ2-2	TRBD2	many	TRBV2	CASREKAGLAGVTGELFF	TGTGCCAGCAGAGAAAAAGCGGGACTAGCGGGAGTCACCGGGGAGCTGTTTTTT
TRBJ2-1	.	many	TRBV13	CASSLKGKPYNEQFF	TGTGCCAGCAGCTTAAAAGGGAAGCCCTACAATGAGCAGTTCTTC
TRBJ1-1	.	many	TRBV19	CASSLGSVNTEAFF	TGTGCCAGTAGTCTCGGATCGGTGAACACTGAAGCTTTCTTT
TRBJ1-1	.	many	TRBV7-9	CASSLVEAFF	TGTGCCAGCAGCTTGGTAGAAGCTTTCTTT
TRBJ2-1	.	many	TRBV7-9	CASSTRGGEQFF	TGTGCCAGCAGCACTAGAGGGGGTGAGCAGTTCTTC
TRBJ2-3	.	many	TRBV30	CAWSTREPISTDTQYF	TGTGCCTGGAGTACCCGGGAGCCGATTAGCACAGATACGCAGTATTTT
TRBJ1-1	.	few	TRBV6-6	CASSYAQLRVHTEAFF	TGTGCCAGCAGTTACGCACAGCTCCGGGTGCACACTGAAGCTTTCTTT
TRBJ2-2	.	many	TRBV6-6	CASLRSRANTGELFF	TGTGCCAGCTTAAGGTCCAGGGCGAACACCGGGGAGCTGTTTTTT
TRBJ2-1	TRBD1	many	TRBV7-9	CASSLEGQRGNEQFF	TGTGCCAGCAGCTTAGAGGGACAGCGAGGCAATGAGCAGTTCTTC
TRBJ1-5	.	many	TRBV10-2	CASKGRADNQPQHF	TGCGCCAGCAAGGGCAGGGCCGACAATCAGCCCCAGCATTTT
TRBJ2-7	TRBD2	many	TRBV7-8	CASSFASGYLPGEQYF	TGTGCCAGCAGCTTCGCTAGCGGGTATCTCCCGGGGGAGCAGTACTTC
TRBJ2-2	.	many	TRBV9	CASSVRGSTGELFF	TGTGCCAGCAGCGTAAGGGGGAGTACCGGGGAGCTGTTTTTT
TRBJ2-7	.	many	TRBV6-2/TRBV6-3	CASSEPVETYEQYF	TGTGCCAGCTCAGAGCCGGTCGAGACCTACGAGCAGTACTTC
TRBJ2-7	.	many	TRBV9	CASSPPSSYEQYF	TGTGCCAGCAGCCCTCCCTCGTCCTACGAGCAGTACTTC
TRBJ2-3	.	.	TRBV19	CASKASYSSTDTQYF	TGTGCCAGTAAAGCGAGTTATTCGAGCACAGATACGCAGTATTTT
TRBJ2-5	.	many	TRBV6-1	CASSEAGSLRGIRETQYF	TGTGCCAGCAGTGAAGCAGGGAGTTTAAGAGGCATCCGGGAGACCCAGTACTTC
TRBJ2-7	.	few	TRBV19	CASSTNRVSYEQYF	TGTGCCAGTAGTACCAACAGGGTTTCGTACGAGCAGTACTTC
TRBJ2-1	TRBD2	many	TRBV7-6	CASSLDPAGRYNEQFF	TGTGCCAGCAGCTTAGATCCAGCGGGGCGCTACAATGAGCAGTTCTTC
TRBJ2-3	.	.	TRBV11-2	CASSLDPAGTDTQYF	TGTGCCAGCAGCTTAGATCCTGCAGGGACAGATACGCAGTATTTT
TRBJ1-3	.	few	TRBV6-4	CASRENTIYF	TGTGCCAGCAGAGAAAACACCATATATTTT
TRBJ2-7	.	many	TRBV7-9	CASATGTSYEQYF	TGTGCCAGCGCCACCGGGACTTCCTACGAGCAGTACTTC
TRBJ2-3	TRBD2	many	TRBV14	CASSQDREREVGDTQYF	TGTGCCAGCAGCCAAGATCGAGAGCGGGAGGTTGGAGATACGCAGTATTTT
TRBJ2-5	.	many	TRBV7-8	CASSEELLQETQYF	TGTGCCAGCAGCGAAGAACTCCTACAAGAGACCCAGTACTTC
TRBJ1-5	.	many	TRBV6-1	CASGGFYSNQPQHF	TGTGCCAGCGGCGGGTTTTATAGCAATCAGCCCCAGCATTTT
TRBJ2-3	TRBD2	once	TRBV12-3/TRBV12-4	CASSPRGTSRDTLYF	TGTGCCAGCAGCCCTCGGGGGACTAGCAGAGATACGCTGTATTTT
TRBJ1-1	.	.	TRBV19	CASSLGSRTTEAFF	TGTGCCAGTAGTCTCGGGAGCCGCACGACTGAAGCTTTCTTT
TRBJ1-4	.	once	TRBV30	CAWSGTNEKLFF	TGTGCCTGGAGTGGTACTAATGAAAAACTGTTTTTT
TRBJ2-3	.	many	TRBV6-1	CASRGRDSPLDTQYF	TGTGCCAGCAGAGGTCGGGACTCACCATTGGATACGCAGTATTTT
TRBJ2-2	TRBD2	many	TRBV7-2	CASSLAGYTGELFF	TGTGCCAGCAGCCTAGCGGGGTACACCGGGGAGCTGTTTTTT
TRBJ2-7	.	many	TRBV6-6	CASGPGQNSEQYF	TGTGCCAGCGGTCCTGGGCAAAATAGCGAGCAGTACTTC
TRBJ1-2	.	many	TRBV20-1	CSARDSPAGNYGYTF	TGCAGTGCTAGAGATAGCCCAGCCGGGAACTATGGCTACACCTTC
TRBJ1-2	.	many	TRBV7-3	CASSPDGNYGYTF	TGTGCCAGCAGCCCGGACGGAAACTATGGCTACACCTTC
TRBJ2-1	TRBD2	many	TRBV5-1	CASSLFPSGRNNEQFF	TGCGCCAGCAGCTTGTTTCCTAGCGGCAGAAACAATGAGCAGTTCTTC
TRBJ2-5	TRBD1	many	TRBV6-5	CASSYAERGGGQETQYF	TGTGCCAGCAGTTACGCGGAGCGAGGGGGCGGCCAAGAGACCCAGTACTTC
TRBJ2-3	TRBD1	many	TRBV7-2	CASLGQRYTDTQYF	TGTGCCAGCCTGGGACAGAGATACACAGATACGCAGTATTTT
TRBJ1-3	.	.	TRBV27	CASSFTASSGNTIYF	TGTGCCAGCAGTTTCACTGCGAGCTCTGGAAACACCATATATTTT
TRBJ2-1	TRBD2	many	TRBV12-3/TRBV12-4	CASSTGLAGYNEQFF	TGTGCCAGCAGTACTGGACTAGCGGGATACAATGAGCAGTTCTTC
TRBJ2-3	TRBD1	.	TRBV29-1	CSVEGPGGADTQYF	TGCAGCGTTGAAGGGCCAGGGGGTGCAGATACGCAGTATTTT